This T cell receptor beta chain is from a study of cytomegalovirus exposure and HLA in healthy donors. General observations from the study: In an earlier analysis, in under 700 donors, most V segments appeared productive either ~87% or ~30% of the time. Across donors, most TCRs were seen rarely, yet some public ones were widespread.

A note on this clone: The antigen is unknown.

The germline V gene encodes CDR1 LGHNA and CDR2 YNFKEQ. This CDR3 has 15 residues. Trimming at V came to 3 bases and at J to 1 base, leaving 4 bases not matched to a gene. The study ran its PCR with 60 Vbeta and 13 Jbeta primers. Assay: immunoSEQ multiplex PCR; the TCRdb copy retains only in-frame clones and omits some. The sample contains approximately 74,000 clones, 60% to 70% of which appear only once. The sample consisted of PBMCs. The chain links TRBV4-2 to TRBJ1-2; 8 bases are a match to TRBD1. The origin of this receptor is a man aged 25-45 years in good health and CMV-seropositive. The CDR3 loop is CASSQDDRGNYGYTF. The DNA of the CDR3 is TGTGCCAGCAGCCAGGATGACAGGGGTAACTATGGCTACACCTTC.